The T cell receptor beta chain under discussion was sequenced for a study of OX40 agonist ivuxolimab in advanced cancers. Looking at the study overall: A male proportion of just over 80% was recorded, with mean age around 64 years and range about 20 to 85.

Study-level points and caveats: Which antigen the expanded peripheral T cells recognized is unknown.

With regard to this clone: Its target is unknown.

Clones were sequenced by immunoSEQ multiplex PCR, and TCRdb holds only the in-frame ones, with some missing. This sample carries about 82,000 clones, roughly 90% of them seen once, and the ten largest clones take about 8%. The CDR3 consists of 15 residues. Germline V lookup: CDR1 LGHNA, CDR2 YSLEER. Between the trimmed V and J ends, which lost 1 base and 3 bases, there was a span of 9 bases. This material consisted of CD4+ or CD8+ T cells sorted from blood, taken in a trial of the OX40 agonist ivuxolimab. This rearrangement joins TRBV4-3 to TRBJ2-2; D uncertain. This clonotype was sampled from an adult with an advanced solid tumor such as melanoma, head and neck, liver or kidney cancer. CDR3 residues: CASSQAIPDTGELFF. The CDR3, as DNA: TGCGCCAGCAGCCAAGCAATCCCGGACACCGGGGAGCTGTTTTTT.